The source of this T cell receptor (beta chain) is a study of cytomegalovirus exposure and HLA in healthy donors. In the PCR, 60 Vbeta and 13 Jbeta primers were used. Libraries were prepared by immunoSEQ multiplex PCR; TCRdb keeps only in-frame clonotypes and omits some of them. The sample holds roughly 140,000 clones, about four fifths seen once. The CDR3 sequence is 15 residues long. Trimming shortened V by 4 bases and J by 0 bases, and 10 bases separated the two germline ends. Germline-derived CDR1 and CDR2 are SGHRS and YFSETQ. The sequenced material came from PBMCs. The V gene is TRBV5-1, the J gene TRBJ1-4; D not resolved. This sequence was found in a man aged 25-45 years in good health and CMV-seronegative. CDR3 DNA sequence: TGCGCCAGCAGCCTGTTAGATTCAACTAATGAAAAACTGTTTTTT. Translation: CASSLLDSTNEKLFF.